The 32 T cell receptor beta chains listed next were all sequenced from one sample in a study of blood T cells in healthy people across ages. Next came a second PCR, run for about 7 to 12 cycles, which used a sample-barcoded 5' primer along with a J-beta primer mix. TCRdb independently ran MiXCR on the 5' RACE reads; one entry per CDR3 protein. The sample lists roughly 1,500,000 distinct CDR3 sequences; roughly 40% were seen once. The source material was blood. The origin of the receptors is a young woman in good health.

This clonotype was seen a handful of times. The V call is TRBV9, the J call TRBJ2-3; TRBD1 agrees at 7 bases. There are 16 residues in the CDR3. Trimming at V came to 4 bases and at J to 3 bases, leaving 11 bases not matched to a gene. Germline lookup yields CDR1 SGDLS and CDR2 YYNGEE. The CDR3 here is CASSPDRDRATDTQYF. CDR3 DNA: TGTGCCAGCAGCCCAGACCGGGACAGAGCTACAGATACGCAGTATTTT.

The chain is built from TRBV7-2 and TRBJ2-5, with TRBD2 matching over 12 bases. In germline, CDR1 is SGHTA, CDR2 FQGNSA. The J segment lost 5 bases and the V segment lost 1 base, leaving 2 bases of the junction unmatched. CDR3 size: 15 residues. The CDR3 coding sequence is TGTGCCAGCAGCTTAGAGCTAGCGGGGGGGGAGACCCAGTACTTC. This gives the protein CASSLELAGGETQYF.

The V gene is TRBV21-1, the J gene TRBJ1-1; the table calls TRBD1, which could not be checked here. TRBV21-1 is described as a pseudogene. CDR3 size: 16 residues. The CDR3 region has the DNA TGTGCCAGCAGCAAAGGGTTGGCAGGGTTGGGCACTGAAGCTTTCTTT. Translated: CASSKGLAGLGTEAFF.

Note on this clonotype: Compared with germline, one end of the junction differs, possibly owing to a read error. CDR3 DNA: TGTGCCTGCAGTGCCGGGACTAGCGGGTCTGCTGGCACAGATACGCAGTATTTT. Residues: CACSAGTSGSAGTDTQYF. This chain connects TRBV6-2 or TRBV6-3 to TRBJ2-3, with 12 bases aligning to TRBD2. Germline V lookup: CDR1 MNHEY, CDR2 SVGEGT. CDR3 length equals 18 residues.

The chain carries TRBV7-9 and TRBJ2-1, with D uncertain. The V end was cut by 1 base, the J end by 8 bases, with 15 bases between. CDR1 is SEHNR, CDR2 FQNEAQ, per germline (reference sequence). The CDR3 is 15 residues long. The CDR3, as DNA: TGTGCCAGCAGCTTAGACCAGTGTCTTATCCATGAGCAGTTCTTC. Translation gives CASSLDQCLIHEQFF. Full variable domain (rest looked up from reference TRBV7-9 and TRBJ2-1): DTGVSQNPRHKITKRGQNVTFRCDPISEHNRLYWYRQTLGQGPEFLTYFQNEAQLEKSRLLSDRFSAERPKGSFSTLEIQRTEQGDSAMYLCASSLDQCLIHEQFFGPGTRLTVL.

The rearrangement links TRBV9 to TRBJ2-1; 12 bases map to TRBD2. The CDR3 length is 15 residues. The germline gives CDR1 SGDLS, CDR2 YYNGEE. Trimming at V came to 0 bases and at J to 9 bases, leaving 4 bases not matched to a gene. This CDR3 is CASSVATSGGSEQFF. In nucleotides, the CDR3 is TGTGCCAGCAGCGTAGCGACTAGCGGGGGTTCTGAGCAGTTCTTC.

The V call is TRBV4-1, the J call TRBJ2-7; D perhaps matches TRBD2 (6 bases). Germline V lookup: CDR1 MGHRA, CDR2 YSYEKL. V gave up 5 bases and J gave up 2 bases, with 13 bases separating them. This CDR3 has 14 amino acids. CDR3 DNA: TGCGCCAGCAGCATTCGGGACTTCCCCTACGAGCAGTACTTC. Translated: CASSIRDFPYEQYF.

The chain uses TRBV27 and TRBJ2-7; D might be TRBD2 (6 bases). The CDR3 has 15 residues. V was cut by 10 bases and J by 3 bases, with 22 bases left in between. CDR1 MNHEY and CDR2 SMNVEV come from the germline V gene (reference sequence). For the CDR3, the DNA is TGTGCCACCGCCCAAGGAGGGGTCGGGGTCTACGAGCAGTACTTC. It is translated as CATAQGGVGVYEQYF.

The table lists this clonotype with many counts. This sequence joins TRBV9 and TRBJ2-1, with TRBD2 matching 8 bases. V trimming: 0 bases; J trimming: 4 bases; junction bases outside the gene matches: 12. The CDR3 covers 18 residues. CDR1 is SGDLS and CDR2 is YYNGEE in the germline V gene. As DNA, the CDR3 is TGTGCCAGCAGCGTAGACCTAGCGGGCGGAGATTCTTACAATGAGCAGTTCTTC. Protein: CASSVDLAGGDSYNEQFF.

This clonotype was recorded a few times. The rearrangement links TRBV6-1 to TRBJ2-7; D could derive from TRBD1 or TRBD2 (5 bases each). The CDR3 contains 13 residues. CDR1 MNHNS and CDR2 SASEGT come from the germline V gene. Trimming left V 8 bases short and J 2 bases short, with 13 bases between. This CDR3 is CASGRDGPYEQYF. The DNA for the CDR3 is TGTGCCAGCGGCCGGGACGGCCCCTACGAGCAGTACTTC.

DNA of the CDR3: TGTGCCAGCAGCCATTTCAGGGCCCATCAGCCCCAGCATTTT. This codes for CASSHFRAHQPQHF. The V gene is TRBV4-2, the J gene TRBJ1-5, with D possibly matching TRBD1 (5 bases). Trimming shortened V by 3 bases and J by 5 bases, and 11 bases separated the two germline ends. CDR3 length: 14 amino acids. The germline CDR1 and CDR2 sequences are LGHNA and YNFKEQ.

The genes are TRBV3-1 and TRBJ2-3; 7 bases are shared with TRBD2. CDR1 and CDR2 (germline): LGHDT, YNNKEL (reference sequence). This CDR3 has 17 amino acids. Unmatched junction bases numbered 7, after V lost 0 bases and J lost 1 base. The CDR3 coding sequence is TGTGCCAGCAGCCAAGATCGGGGGGACTACCGCACAGATACGCAGTATTTT. The encoded protein is CASSQDRGDYRTDTQYF.

V gene TRBV20-1 combines with J gene TRBJ2-7, with TRBD2 matching over 8 bases. The CDR3 length is 15 residues. In germline, CDR1 is DFQATT, CDR2 SNEGSKA (reference sequence). The junction had 11 bases not matched to a gene; V was cut back by 0 bases and J by 7 bases. The CDR3 loop reads CSARDPAGAYNEQYF. CDR3 DNA: TGCAGTGCTAGAGATCCAGCGGGAGCCTACAATGAGCAGTACTTC.

About this clonotype: One junction end disagrees with the germline gene, perhaps due to a read error. The V gene is TRBV3-1, the J gene TRBJ2-7, with D tentatively TRBD1 (5 bases). Near its end, the DNA agrees better with TRBJ2-5, so the J call may be wrong. CDR1 and CDR2 (germline): LGHDT, YNNKEL (reference sequence). CDR3 size: 14 residues. The DNA of the CDR3 is TGTGCCAGCGGCCAAGGAGCCAGGGAAGAGACCCAGTACTTC. Residues: CASGQGAREETQYF.

This clonotype has more than one count but fewer than ten. The chain has TRBV29-1 and TRBJ2-2, with D uncertain. Germline assignment: CDR1 SQVTM and CDR2 ANQGSEA. Trimming removed 4 bases at V and 0 bases at J, with 3 bases between. The CDR3 is 12 residues long. CDR3 region: CSVGPNTGELFF. The CDR3 DNA sequence: TGCAGCGTTGGACCGAACACCGGGGAGCTGTTTTTT.

The chain joins TRBV12-3 or TRBV12-4 to TRBJ2-3; D may be TRBD1 or TRBD2 (6 bases each). V was cut by 3 bases and J by 0 bases, with 13 bases left in between. The length of the CDR3 is 16 residues. CDR3 in amino acids: CASSFGGGHSTDTQYF. CDR3 DNA: TGTGCCAGCAGTTTCGGAGGGGGGCATAGCACAGATACGCAGTATTTT.

This clonotype has at least ten counts. One end of the junction does not line up with germline, which may come from a read error. V is TRBV27 and J is TRBJ2-7; the D gene could be TRBD1 or TRBD2 (5 bases each). CDR3 size: 13 residues. Germline V gene data show CDR1 as MNHEY and CDR2 as SMNVEV (reference sequence). CDR3 in DNA: TGCGCCAGCAGCTTCGGGACGAGCTACGAGCAGTACTTC. The encoded protein is CASSFGTSYEQYF.

This chain joins TRBV12-3 or TRBV12-4 and TRBJ2-2, with no clear D. The CDR3 runs to 13 residues. The V and J ends lost 9 bases and 1 base respectively, with 9 bases between them. CDR3 DNA sequence: TGTGCCAGTCGCGCAGTGAACACCGGGGAGCTGTTTTTT. Its translation: CASRAVNTGELFF.

This clonotype was seen a handful of times. The genes are TRBV12-3 or TRBV12-4 and TRBJ1-2; D unclear. The CDR3 spans 12 residues. The V end was cut by 10 bases, the J end by 1 base, with 10 bases between. This chain's CDR3 is CAIRPHNYGYTF. The CDR3 coding sequence is TGTGCCATCCGACCACATAACTATGGCTACACCTTC.

The V and J genes are TRBV4-1 and TRBJ2-3; no clear D. The germline V gene has CDR1 MGHRA and CDR2 YSYEKL. The germline V and J ends were trimmed by 4 bases and 0 bases, with 8 bases remaining between them. The CDR3 totals 14 residues. In DNA, the CDR3 is TGCGCCAGCAGCCCAGTCTACAGCACAGATACGCAGTATTTT. This translates into CASSPVYSTDTQYF.

This clonotype has ten or more counts. This chain joins TRBV6-1 and TRBJ2-3; D tentatively reads TRBD1 or TRBD2 (5 bases each). CDR1 MNHNS and CDR2 SASEGT come from the germline V gene. V lost 4 bases, J lost 8 bases, and 10 bases lay in between. This CDR3 comprises 12 residues. The chain's CDR3 is CASSGDAGTQYF. The CDR3 DNA reads TGTGCCAGCAGTGGGGACGCGGGTACGCAGTATTTT.

The genes are TRBV3-1 and TRBJ2-5; maybe TRBD1 (5 bases). Trimming pared 4 bases from V and 2 bases from J, leaving 11 bases between. CDR1 and CDR2 from the germline V gene are LGHDT and YNNKEL (reference sequence). The CDR3 consists of 14 residues. The CDR3: CASSLHRKQETQYF. CDR3 DNA: TGTGCCAGCAGCCTACACAGGAAACAAGAGACCCAGTACTTC.

J is TRBJ1-3 and V is TRBV12-3 or TRBV12-4; TRBD1 matches at 8 bases. Trimming removed 6 bases from V and 0 bases from J; junction bases left unmatched: 1. The length of the CDR3 is 14 residues. The CDR3 nucleotides read TGTGCCAGCAGAACAGGGGGCTCTGGAAACACCATATATTTT. This sequence encodes CASRTGGSGNTIYF.

The V gene is TRBV18, the J gene TRBJ2-1; D uncertain. This CDR3 is built from 15 residues. Germline loops: CDR1 KGHSH, CDR2 LQKENI. Trimming took 6 bases from V and 3 from J, leaving 15 bases between them. In nucleotides, the CDR3 is TGTGCCAGCTCCCGTTATCCCGAAGGCTACAATGAGCAGTTCTTC. This sequence encodes CASSRYPEGYNEQFF.

This chain uses TRBV6-5 with TRBJ1-2; TRBD1 matches 7 bases. Trimming cost V 2 bases and J 2 bases; bases outside gene matches: 14. The CDR3 sequence is 18 residues long. Germline V gene data show CDR1 as MNHEY and CDR2 as SVGAGI. CDR3 DNA sequence: TGTGCCAGCAGTTACGATAACTCAGGGGGAGGGATAAACTATGGCTACACCTTC. This gives the protein CASSYDNSGGGINYGYTF.

This clonotype was seen a handful of times. This chain uses TRBV5-1 with TRBJ2-5; 8 bases agree with TRBD2. Trimming cost V 6 bases and J 5 bases; bases outside gene matches: 12. CDR1 and CDR2 from the germline V gene are SGHRS and YFSETQ. The CDR3 extends over 15 amino acids. In DNA form, the CDR3 reads TGCGCCAGCATCCCATACAGCGGGAGATGGGAGACCCAGTACTTC. As protein: CASIPYSGRWETQYF.

The chain joins TRBV18 to TRBJ2-7; TRBD2 agrees at 11 bases. The junction had 15 bases not matched to a gene; V was cut back by 6 bases and J by 5 bases. Germline assignment: CDR1 KGHSH and CDR2 LQKENI. The CDR3 is 17 amino acids. The CDR3 reads CASSFRNTSGRGNEQYF. Written as DNA, the CDR3 is TGTGCCAGCTCCTTCCGAAATACTAGCGGGAGAGGCAACGAGCAGTACTTC.

The chain combines TRBV5-1 with TRBJ1-2, with D unresolved. Germline values: CDR1 SGHRS, CDR2 YFSETQ. Trimming shortened V by 4 bases and J by 4 bases, and 23 bases separated the two germline ends. The CDR3 totals 17 residues. The DNA for the CDR3 is TGCGCCAGCAGCCTCTGGACCGACTCCGTTCGATCCTATGGCTACACCTTC. As protein: CASSLWTDSVRSYGYTF.

This clonotype was found a few times. V is TRBV6-4 and J is TRBJ2-3, with 13 bases lining up with TRBD2. J was trimmed by 2 bases and V by 2 bases; bases with no gene match: 7. This CDR3 has 18 residues. Germline assignment: CDR1 MRHNA and CDR2 SNTAGT. The CDR3 region is CASSDQGLAGALTDTQYF. Written as DNA, the CDR3 is TGTGCCAGCAGTGACCAAGGACTAGCGGGGGCCCTCACAGATACGCAGTATTTT.

The CDR3 sequence is CATSDSAAGSKNIQYF. Written as DNA, the CDR3 is TGTGCCACCAGTGATAGTGCTGCGGGGTCCAAAAACATTCAGTACTTC. The chain links TRBV24-1 to TRBJ2-4; D perhaps matches TRBD2 (6 bases). Germline CDR1 reads KGHDR; CDR2 reads SFDVKD. With 3 bases removed from V and 2 bases from J, the gap between germline ends came to 13 bases. The CDR3 has 16 amino acids.

This clonotype was detected only once. The chain couples TRBV30 to TRBJ1-4, with TRBD1 as a possible D gene (6 bases). Germline CDR1 GTSNPN, CDR2 SVGIG (reference sequence). The V end lost 0 bases, the J end lost 4 bases, and 12 bases lay between the germline ends. There are 15 residues in the CDR3. The CDR3 loop reads CAWSVHRAGNEKLFF. The CDR3 nucleotides read TGTGCCTGGAGTGTCCACAGGGCCGGTAATGAAAAACTGTTTTTT.

The V call is TRBV6-5, the J call TRBJ2-2, with D uncertain. V lost 4 bases and J lost 0, with 6 bases in between. The CDR3 runs 14 residues. Looked up from germline, CDR1 is MNHEY and CDR2 is SVGAGI. The CDR3 is CASSLQTNTGELFF. CDR3 sequence (DNA): TGTGCCAGCAGTTTACAAACGAACACCGGGGAGCTGTTTTTT.